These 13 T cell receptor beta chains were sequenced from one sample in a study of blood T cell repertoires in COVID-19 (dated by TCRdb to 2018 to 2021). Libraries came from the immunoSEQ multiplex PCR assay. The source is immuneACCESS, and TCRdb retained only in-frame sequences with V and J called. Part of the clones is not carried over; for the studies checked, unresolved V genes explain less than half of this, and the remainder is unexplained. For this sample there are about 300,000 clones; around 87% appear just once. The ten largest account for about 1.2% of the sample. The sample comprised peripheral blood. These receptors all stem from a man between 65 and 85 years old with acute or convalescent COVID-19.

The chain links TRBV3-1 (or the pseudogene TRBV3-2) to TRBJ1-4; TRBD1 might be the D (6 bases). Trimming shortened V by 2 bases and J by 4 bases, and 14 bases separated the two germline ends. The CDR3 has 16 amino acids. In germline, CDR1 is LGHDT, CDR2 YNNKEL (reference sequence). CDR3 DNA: TGTGCCAGCAGCCAACCTAAGACAGGTCGTAATGAAAAACTGTTTTTT. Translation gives CASSQPKTGRNEKLFF.

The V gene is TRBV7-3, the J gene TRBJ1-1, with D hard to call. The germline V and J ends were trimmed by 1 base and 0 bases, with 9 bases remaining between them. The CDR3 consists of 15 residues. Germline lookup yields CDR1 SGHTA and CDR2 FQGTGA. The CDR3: CASSLNPGLNTEAFF. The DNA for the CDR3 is TGTGCCAGCAGCTTAAATCCAGGTCTGAACACTGAAGCTTTCTTT.

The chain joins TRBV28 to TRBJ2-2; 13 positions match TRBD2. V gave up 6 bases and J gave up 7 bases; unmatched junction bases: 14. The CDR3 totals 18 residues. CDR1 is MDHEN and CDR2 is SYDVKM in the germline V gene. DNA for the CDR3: TGTGCCAGCAGCTACGGACTAGCGGGAGAGGTGCGAGGCGGGGAGCTGTTTTTT. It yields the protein CASSYGLAGEVRGGELFF.

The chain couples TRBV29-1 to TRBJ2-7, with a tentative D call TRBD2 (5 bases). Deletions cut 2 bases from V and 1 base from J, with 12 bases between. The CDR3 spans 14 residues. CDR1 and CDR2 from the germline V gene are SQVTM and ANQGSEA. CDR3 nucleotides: TGCAGCGTTGAAATGCAGGAGGATTCCTACGAGCAGTACTTC. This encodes CSVEMQEDSYEQYF.

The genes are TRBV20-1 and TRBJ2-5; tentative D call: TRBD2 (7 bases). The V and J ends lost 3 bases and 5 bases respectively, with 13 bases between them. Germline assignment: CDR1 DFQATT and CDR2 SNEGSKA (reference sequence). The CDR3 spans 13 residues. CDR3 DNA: TGCAGTGCTAGTCGTGGGAGGGGGGAGACCCAGTACTTC. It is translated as CSASRGRGETQYF.

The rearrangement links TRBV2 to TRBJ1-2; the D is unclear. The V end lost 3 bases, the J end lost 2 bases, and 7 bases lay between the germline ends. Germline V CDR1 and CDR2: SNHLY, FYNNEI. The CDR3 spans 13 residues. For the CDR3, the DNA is TGTGCCAGCAGTGAGAAGCCCAACTATGGCTACACCTTC. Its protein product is CASSEKPNYGYTF.

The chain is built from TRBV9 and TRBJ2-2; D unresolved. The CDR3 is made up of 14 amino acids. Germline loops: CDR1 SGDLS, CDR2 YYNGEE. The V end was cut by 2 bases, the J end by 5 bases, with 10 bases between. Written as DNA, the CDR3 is TGTGCCAGCAGCGTCCAGTCAGAAACCGGGGAGCTGTTTTTT. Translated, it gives CASSVQSETGELFF. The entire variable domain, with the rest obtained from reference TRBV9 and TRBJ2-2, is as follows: DSGVTQTPKHLITATGQRVTLRCSPRSGDLSVYWYQQSLDQGLQFLIQYYNGEERAKGNILERFSAQQFPDLHSELNLSSLELGDSALYFCASSVQSETGELFFGEGSRLTVL.

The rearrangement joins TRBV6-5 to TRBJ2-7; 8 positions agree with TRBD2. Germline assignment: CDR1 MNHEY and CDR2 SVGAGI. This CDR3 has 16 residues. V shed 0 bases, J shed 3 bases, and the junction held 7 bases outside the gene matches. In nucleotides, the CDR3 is TGTGCCAGCAGTTACTCCGGAGCGGGGGCGGGCTACGAGCAGTACTTC. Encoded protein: CASSYSGAGAGYEQYF.

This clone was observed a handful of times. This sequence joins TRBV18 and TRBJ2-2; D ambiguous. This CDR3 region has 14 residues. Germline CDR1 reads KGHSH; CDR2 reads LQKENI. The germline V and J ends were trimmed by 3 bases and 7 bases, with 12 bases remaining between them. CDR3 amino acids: CASSPVYSGGELFF. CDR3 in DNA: TGTGCCAGCTCACCCGTTTATTCCGGCGGGGAGCTGTTTTTT.

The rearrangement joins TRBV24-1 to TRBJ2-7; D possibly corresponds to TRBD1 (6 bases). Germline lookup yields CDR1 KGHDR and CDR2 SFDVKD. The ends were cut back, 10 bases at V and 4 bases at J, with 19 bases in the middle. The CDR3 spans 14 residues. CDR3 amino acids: CATLGQGKWYEQYF. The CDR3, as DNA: TGTGCCACGTTAGGGCAGGGGAAGTGGTACGAGCAGTACTTC.

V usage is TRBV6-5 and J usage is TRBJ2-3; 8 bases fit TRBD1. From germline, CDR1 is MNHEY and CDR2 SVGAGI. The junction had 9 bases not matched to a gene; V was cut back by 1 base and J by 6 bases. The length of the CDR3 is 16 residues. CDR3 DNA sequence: TGTGCCAGCAGTTACTGGATTCAGGGGGCAGTTGATACGCAGTATTTT. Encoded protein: CASSYWIQGAVDTQYF.

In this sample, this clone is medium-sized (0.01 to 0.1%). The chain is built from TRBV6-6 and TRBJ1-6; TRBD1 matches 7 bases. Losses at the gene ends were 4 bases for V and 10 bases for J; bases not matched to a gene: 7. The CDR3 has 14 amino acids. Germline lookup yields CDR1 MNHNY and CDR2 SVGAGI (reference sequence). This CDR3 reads CASSSTGDPSPLHF. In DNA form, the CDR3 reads TGTGCCAGCAGTTCCACAGGGGACCCATCACCCCTCCACTTT.

CDR3 sequence (DNA): TGTGCCAGCAGCTTAGTGCGGGGTTTGGGGAGTGGGCAGTTCTTC. Protein sequence: CASSLVRGLGSGQFF. The chain uses TRBV11-2 and TRBJ2-1, with D possibly TRBD2 on 6 matching bases. Looked up from germline, CDR1 is SGHAT and CDR2 is FQNNGV. CDR3 length: 15 amino acids. The ends were cut back, 1 base at V and 12 bases at J, with 19 bases in the middle.